What follows are 14 T cell receptor beta chains derived from one specimen sequenced in a study of T cell responses to AZD1222 COVID-19 vaccine. Assay used: immunoSEQ multiplex PCR; TCRdb lists only in-frame clones, some missing. The table lists around 130,000 clones, around 90% of them singletons. This material consisted of peripheral blood, taken 28 days after the second AZD1222 dose. Source of these receptors: an adult who received the AZD1222 COVID-19 vaccine.

This clone was counted once. The rearrangement links TRBV28 to TRBJ1-5, with TRBD1 matching over 7 bases. This CDR3 has 17 amino acids. V shed 2 bases and J 0 bases; nucleotides not matched to a gene: 7. CDR1 and CDR2 (germline): MDHEN, SYDVKM. CDR3 loop: CASSLGQASYSNQPQHF. The DNA of the CDR3 is TGTGCCAGCAGTTTAGGACAGGCTTCGTATAGCAATCAGCCCCAGCATTTT. The full variable domain, with the rest looked up from reference TRBV28 and TRBJ1-5, is DVKVTQSSRYLVKRTGEKVFLECVQDMDHENMFWYRQDPGLGLRLIYFSYDVKMKEKGDIPEGYSVSREKKERFSLILESASTNQTSMYLCASSLGQASYSNQPQHFGDGTRLSIL.

This clone appeared once. CDR3 nucleotides: TGTGCCAGCAGCTTGGGGTTAGCGGGAGGAGAGGATACGCAGTATTTT. Protein product: CASSLGLAGGEDTQYF. The rearrangement links TRBV5-6 to TRBJ2-3; 10 positions match TRBD2. Germline V gene lookup returns CDR1 SGHDT and CDR2 YYEEEE. V shed 0 bases and J 6 bases; nucleotides not matched to a gene: 7. The CDR3 totals 16 residues. Together with reference TRBV5-6 and TRBJ2-3, the CDR3 gives the full variable domain: DAGVTQSPTHLIKTRGQQVTLRCSPKSGHDTVSWYQQALGQGPQFIFQYYEEEERQRGNFPDRFSGHQFPNYSSELNVNALLLGDSALYLCASSLGLAGGEDTQYFGPGTRLTVL.

J is TRBJ1-2 and V is TRBV4-2; no firm D call. Trimming took 0 bases from V and 2 from J, leaving 7 bases between them. CDR3 size: 14 residues. Germline V gene data show CDR1 as LGHNA and CDR2 as YNFKEQ. CDR3 nucleotides: TGTGCCAGCAGCCAAGAGGTCGGGAACTATGGCTACACCTTC. This gives the protein CASSQEVGNYGYTF.

The J gene is TRBJ2-7, the V gene TRBV5-1, with D tentatively TRBD2 (5 bases). V was cut by 4 bases and J by 3 bases, with 14 bases left in between. Germline CDR1 and CDR2: SGHRS and YFSETQ. The CDR3 is 14 amino acids. The CDR3 spells CASSPVGAGYEQYF. CDR3 DNA sequence: TGCGCCAGCAGCCCGGTTGGTGCGGGCTACGAGCAGTACTTC.

J is TRBJ1-2 and V is TRBV5-1; D remains ambiguous. The CDR3 spans 17 residues. V lost 0 bases to trimming and J lost 2 bases, with 17 bases between them. Germline values: CDR1 SGHRS, CDR2 YFSETQ. The CDR3 spells CASSLDTSTRKNYGYTF. The CDR3 DNA reads as TGCGCCAGCAGCTTGGATACTTCGACAAGGAAGAACTATGGCTACACCTTC.

The gene calls are TRBV6-5 and TRBJ2-4, with 9 bases that match TRBD2. CDR1 is MNHEY and CDR2 is SVGAGI in the germline V gene. The CDR3 loop spans 15 amino acids. V lost 4 bases, J lost 1 base, and 2 bases stayed unmatched. Here the CDR3 DNA reads TGTGCCAGCAGTTTGAGCGGGGGGGCCAAAAACATTCAGTACTTC. Protein: CASSLSGGAKNIQYF.

CDR3: CATRSTSGGYNEQFF. The CDR3, as DNA: TGTGCCACCAGGTCTACTAGCGGGGGATACAATGAGCAGTTCTTC. V and J are TRBV15 and TRBJ2-1, with 11 positions matching TRBD2. V gave up 6 bases and J gave up 4 bases; unmatched junction bases: 5. This CDR3 has 15 residues. Germline V gives CDR1 LNHNV, CDR2 YYDKDF (reference sequence).

This clone occurred once. The chain couples TRBV20-1 to TRBJ1-1; no firm D call. Trimming left V 5 bases short and J 5 bases short, with 9 bases between. This CDR3 has 11 amino acids. Germline V gene lookup returns CDR1 DFQATT and CDR2 SNEGSKA (reference sequence). The CDR3 spells CSAPDITEAFF. For the CDR3, the DNA is TGCAGTGCTCCGGATATTACTGAAGCTTTCTTT.

This clone occurred once. This sequence joins TRBV7-2 and TRBJ2-7, with 7 positions matching TRBD2. The germline gives CDR1 SGHTA, CDR2 FQGNSA. CDR3 length: 13 residues. Trimming at V came to 0 bases and at J to 7 bases, leaving 3 bases not matched to a gene. This chain's CDR3 is CASSLAGGREQYF. The CDR3 nucleotides are TGTGCCAGCAGCTTAGCCGGCGGGAGAGAGCAGTACTTC.

The J gene is TRBJ1-1, the V gene TRBV7-2; TRBD1 matches at 9 bases. J was trimmed by 4 bases and V by 5 bases; bases with no gene match: 8. CDR3 size: 15 residues. Germline V gives CDR1 SGHTA, CDR2 FQGNSA. CDR3 sequence reads: CASSVHRGLGTEAFF. In DNA form, the CDR3 reads TGTGCCAGCAGCGTACACAGGGGGCTTGGCACTGAAGCTTTCTTT.

Only one count was recorded for this clone. This chain uses TRBV28 with TRBJ2-7, with D uncertain. Germline loops: CDR1 MDHEN, CDR2 SYDVKM. The V gene lost 6 bases and the J gene lost 0 bases, with 15 bases spanning the gap. The CDR3 has 15 residues. In nucleotides, the CDR3 is TGTGCCAGCAGCCAAGGCGGCGGTCGCTCCTACGAGCAGTACTTC. It is translated as CASSQGGGRSYEQYF.

This rearrangement joins TRBV7-8 to TRBJ2-1; tentatively, D is TRBD1 or TRBD2 (6 bases each). Trimming stripped 1 base from V and 0 bases from J, with 13 bases between. CDR1 and CDR2 (germline): SGHVS, FQNEAQ. This CDR3 has 17 amino acids. CDR3 sequence (DNA): TGTGCCAGCAGCTTAGGAGGGGGACTGAGCTCCTACAATGAGCAGTTCTTC. Translation gives CASSLGGGLSSYNEQFF. The full variable domain, rest sourced from reference TRBV7-8 and TRBJ2-1, is GAGVSQSPRYKVAKRGQDVALRCDPISGHVSLFWYQQALGQGPEFLTYFQNEAQLDKSGLPSDRFFAERPEGSVSTLKIQRTQQEDSAVYLCASSLGGGLSSYNEQFFGPGTRLTVL.

J is TRBJ1-5 and V is TRBV6-6; 9 bases line up with TRBD1. Germline CDR1 and CDR2: MNHNY and SVGAGI (reference sequence). The CDR3 sequence is 18 residues long. Germline trimming cut 5 bases from V and 2 bases from J; bases unmatched to any gene: 13. CDR3 bases: TGTGCCAGCAGTCCTAACTACAGGGGGCTTGGGGGCAATCAGCCCCAGCATTTT. It encodes CASSPNYRGLGGNQPQHF.

The gene calls are TRBV5-4 and TRBJ1-2; D possibly corresponds to TRBD1 (6 bases). CDR1 SGHNT and CDR2 YYREEE come from the germline V gene (reference sequence). Trimming pared 1 base from V and 4 bases from J, leaving 14 bases between. The CDR3 runs to 15 residues. The CDR3 is CASSLSTGSAYGYTF. Written as DNA, the CDR3 is TGTGCCAGCAGCTTGTCGACAGGTTCGGCCTATGGCTACACCTTC.